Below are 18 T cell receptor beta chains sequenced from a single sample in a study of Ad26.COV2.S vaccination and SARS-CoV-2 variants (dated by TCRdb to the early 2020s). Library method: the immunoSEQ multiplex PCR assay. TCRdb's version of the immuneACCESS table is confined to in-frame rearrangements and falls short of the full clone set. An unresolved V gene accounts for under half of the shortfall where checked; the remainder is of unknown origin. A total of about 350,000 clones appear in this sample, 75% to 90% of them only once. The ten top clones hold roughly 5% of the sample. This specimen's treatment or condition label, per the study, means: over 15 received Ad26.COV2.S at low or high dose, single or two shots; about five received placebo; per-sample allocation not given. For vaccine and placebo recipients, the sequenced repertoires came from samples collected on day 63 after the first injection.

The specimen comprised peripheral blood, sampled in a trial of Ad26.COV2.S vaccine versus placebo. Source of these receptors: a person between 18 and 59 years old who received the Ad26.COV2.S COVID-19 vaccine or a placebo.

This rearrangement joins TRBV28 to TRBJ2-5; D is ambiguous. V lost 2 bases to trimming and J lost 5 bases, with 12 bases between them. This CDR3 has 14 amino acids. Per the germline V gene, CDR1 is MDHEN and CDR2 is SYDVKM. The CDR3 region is CASSLGNIWETQYF. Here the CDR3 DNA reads TGTGCCAGCAGTTTAGGGAACATATGGGAGACCCAGTACTTC.

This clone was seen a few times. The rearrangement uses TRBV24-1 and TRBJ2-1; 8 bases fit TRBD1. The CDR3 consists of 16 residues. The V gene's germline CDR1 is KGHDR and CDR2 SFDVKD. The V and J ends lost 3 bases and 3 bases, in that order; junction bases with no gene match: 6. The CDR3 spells CATSDPGQGGYNEQFF. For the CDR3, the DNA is TGTGCCACCAGTGATCCAGGACAGGGCGGCTACAATGAGCAGTTCTTC.

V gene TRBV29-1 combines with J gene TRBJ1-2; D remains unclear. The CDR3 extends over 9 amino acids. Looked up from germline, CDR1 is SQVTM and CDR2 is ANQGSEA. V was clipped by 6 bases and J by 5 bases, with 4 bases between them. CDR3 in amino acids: CSVQYGYTF. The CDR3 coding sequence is TGCAGCGTCCAATATGGCTACACCTTC.

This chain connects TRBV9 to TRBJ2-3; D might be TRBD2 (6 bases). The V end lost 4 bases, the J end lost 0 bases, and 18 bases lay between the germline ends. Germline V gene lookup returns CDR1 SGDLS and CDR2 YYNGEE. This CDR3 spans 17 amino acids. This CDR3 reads CASSQNLLGTSTDTQYF. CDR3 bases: TGTGCCAGCAGCCAAAATCTCCTTGGGACTAGCACAGATACGCAGTATTTT.

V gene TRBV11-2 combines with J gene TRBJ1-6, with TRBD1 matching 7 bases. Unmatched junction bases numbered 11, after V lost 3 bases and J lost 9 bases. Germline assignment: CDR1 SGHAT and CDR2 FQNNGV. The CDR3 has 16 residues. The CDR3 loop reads CASSFAGGRRTSPLHF. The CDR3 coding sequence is TGTGCCAGCAGCTTTGCAGGGGGGCGAAGGACTTCACCCCTCCACTTT.

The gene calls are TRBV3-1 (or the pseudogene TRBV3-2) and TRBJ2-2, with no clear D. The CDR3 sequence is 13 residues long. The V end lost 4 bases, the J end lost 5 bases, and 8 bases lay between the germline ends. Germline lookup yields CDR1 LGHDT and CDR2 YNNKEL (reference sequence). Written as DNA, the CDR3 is TGTGCCAGCAGCCCCGGACCGACCGGGGAGCTGTTTTTT. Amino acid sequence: CASSPGPTGELFF.

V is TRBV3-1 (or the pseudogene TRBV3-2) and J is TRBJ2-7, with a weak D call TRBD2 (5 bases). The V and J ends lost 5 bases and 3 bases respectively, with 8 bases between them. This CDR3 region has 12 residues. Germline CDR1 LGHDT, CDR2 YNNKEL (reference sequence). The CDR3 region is CASSGGVYEQYF. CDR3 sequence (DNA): TGTGCCAGCAGCGGAGGAGTCTACGAGCAGTACTTC.

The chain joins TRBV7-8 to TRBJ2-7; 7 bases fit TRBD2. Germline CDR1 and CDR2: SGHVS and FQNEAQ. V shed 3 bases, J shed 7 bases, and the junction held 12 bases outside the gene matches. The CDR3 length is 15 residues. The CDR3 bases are TGTGCCAGCAGCTTTCTGCGGGGCACAGCGGGGGAGCAGTACTTC. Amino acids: CASSFLRGTAGEQYF.

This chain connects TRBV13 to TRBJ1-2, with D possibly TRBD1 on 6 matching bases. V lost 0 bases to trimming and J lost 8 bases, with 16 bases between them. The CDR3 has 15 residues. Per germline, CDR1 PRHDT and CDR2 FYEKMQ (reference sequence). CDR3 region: CASSLGRGGLSGYTF. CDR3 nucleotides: TGTGCCAGCAGCTTAGGCCGCGGGGGCCTAAGCGGCTACACCTTC.

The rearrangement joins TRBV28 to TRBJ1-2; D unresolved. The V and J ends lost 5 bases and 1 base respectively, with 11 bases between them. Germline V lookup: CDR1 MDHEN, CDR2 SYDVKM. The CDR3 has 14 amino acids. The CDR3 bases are TGTGCCAGCAGTCCCCGACTGGTTAACTATGGCTACACCTTC. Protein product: CASSPRLVNYGYTF.

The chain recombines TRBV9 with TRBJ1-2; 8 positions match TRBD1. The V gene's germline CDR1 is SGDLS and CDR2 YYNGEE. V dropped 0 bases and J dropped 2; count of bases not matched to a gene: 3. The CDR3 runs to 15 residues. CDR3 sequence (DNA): TGTGCCAGCAGCGTAGCCCGACAGGGGAACTATGGCTACACCTTC. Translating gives CASSVARQGNYGYTF.

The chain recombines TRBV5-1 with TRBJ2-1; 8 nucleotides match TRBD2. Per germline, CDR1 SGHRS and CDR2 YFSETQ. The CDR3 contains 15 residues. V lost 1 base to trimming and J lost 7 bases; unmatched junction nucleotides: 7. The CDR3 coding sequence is TGCGCCAGCAGCTTGTACGCGGGAGGACGGAATGAGCAGTTCTTC. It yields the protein CASSLYAGGRNEQFF.

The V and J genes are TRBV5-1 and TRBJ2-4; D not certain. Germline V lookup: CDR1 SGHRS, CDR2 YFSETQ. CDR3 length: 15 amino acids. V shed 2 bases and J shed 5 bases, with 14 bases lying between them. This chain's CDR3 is CASSLLPGSENIQYF. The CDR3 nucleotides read TGCGCCAGCAGCTTACTGCCGGGTTCTGAAAACATTCAGTACTTC.

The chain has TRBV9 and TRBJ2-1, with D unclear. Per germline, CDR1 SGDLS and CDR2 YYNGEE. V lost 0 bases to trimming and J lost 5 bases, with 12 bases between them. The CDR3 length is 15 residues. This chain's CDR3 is CASSVAPTGNNEQFF. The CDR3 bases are TGTGCCAGCAGCGTAGCCCCTACTGGAAACAATGAGCAGTTCTTC.

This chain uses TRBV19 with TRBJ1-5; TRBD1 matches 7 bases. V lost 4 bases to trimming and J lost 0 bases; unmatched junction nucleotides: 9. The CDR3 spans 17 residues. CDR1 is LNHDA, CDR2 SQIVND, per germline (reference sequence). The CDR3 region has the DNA TGTGCCAGTAGTACCCCGGGACAGTGGTATAGCAATCAGCCCCAGCATTTT. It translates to CASSTPGQWYSNQPQHF.

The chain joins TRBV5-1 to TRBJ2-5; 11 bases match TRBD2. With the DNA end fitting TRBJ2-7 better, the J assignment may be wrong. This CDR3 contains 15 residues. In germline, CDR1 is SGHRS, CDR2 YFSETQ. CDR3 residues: CASRPGLADTYEQYF. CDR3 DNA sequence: TGCGCCAGCCGCCCGGGACTAGCGGATACCTACGAGCAGTACTTC.

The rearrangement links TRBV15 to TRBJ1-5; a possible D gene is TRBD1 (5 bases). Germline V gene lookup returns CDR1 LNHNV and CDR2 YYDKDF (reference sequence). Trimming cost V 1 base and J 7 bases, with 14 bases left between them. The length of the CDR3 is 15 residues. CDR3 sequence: CATSRGGGEGQPQHF. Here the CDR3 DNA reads TGTGCCACCAGCAGAGGGGGGGGTGAGGGCCAGCCCCAGCATTTT.

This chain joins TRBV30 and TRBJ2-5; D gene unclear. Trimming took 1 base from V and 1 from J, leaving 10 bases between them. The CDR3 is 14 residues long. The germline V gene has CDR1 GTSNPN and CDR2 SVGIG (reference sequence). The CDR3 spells CAWSGAQSQETQYF. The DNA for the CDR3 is TGTGCCTGGAGTGGGGCACAAAGCCAAGAGACCCAGTACTTC. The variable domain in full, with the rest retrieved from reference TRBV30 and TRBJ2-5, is SQTIHQWPATLVQPVGSPLSLECTVEGTSNPNLYWYRQAAGRGLQLLFYSVGIGQISSEVPQNLSASRPQDRQFILSSKKLLLSDSGFYLCAWSGAQSQETQYFGPGTRLLVL.